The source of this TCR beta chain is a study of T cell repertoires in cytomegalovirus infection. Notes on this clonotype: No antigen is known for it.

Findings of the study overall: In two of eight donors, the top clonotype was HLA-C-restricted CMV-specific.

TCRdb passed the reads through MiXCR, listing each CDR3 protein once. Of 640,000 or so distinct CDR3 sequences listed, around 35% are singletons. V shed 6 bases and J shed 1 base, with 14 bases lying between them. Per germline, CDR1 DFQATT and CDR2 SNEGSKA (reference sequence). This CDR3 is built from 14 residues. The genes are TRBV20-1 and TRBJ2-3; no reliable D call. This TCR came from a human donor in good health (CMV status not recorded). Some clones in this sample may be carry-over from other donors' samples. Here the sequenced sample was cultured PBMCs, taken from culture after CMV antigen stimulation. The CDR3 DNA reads TGCAGTGCCCCTGACCCCCGGGGCACAGATACGCAGTATTTT. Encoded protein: CSAPDPRGTDTQYF.